The 20 T cell receptor beta chains reported below all come from one sample, sequenced in a study of cytotoxic CD8 clonotypes in ibrutinib-treated CLL. Clones were sequenced by immunoSEQ multiplex PCR, and TCRdb holds only the in-frame ones, with some missing. The sample shows under 200,000 clones, about 80% of them seen only once. The source was PBMCs, collected after 24 months of ibrutinib treatment. The source is a human donor with chronic lymphocytic leukemia.

This sequence joins TRBV7-6 and TRBJ1-2; 10 bases agree with TRBD1. CDR3 length: 17 amino acids. Germline loops: CDR1 SGHVS, CDR2 FNYEAQ. V lost 2 bases and J lost 5; bases outside the gene matches: 11. The CDR3 sequence: CASSLSSGTGVVYGYTF. The CDR3, as DNA: TGTGCCAGCAGCTTAAGCTCCGGGACAGGGGTGGTGTATGGCTACACCTTC.

The V call is TRBV2, the J call TRBJ2-6; 8 positions agree with TRBD1. Trimming at V came to 6 bases and at J to 2 bases, leaving 3 bases not matched to a gene. The CDR3 extends over 15 amino acids. Germline assignment: CDR1 SNHLY and CDR2 FYNNEI. The chain's CDR3 is CASSRQGTGANVLTF. The CDR3 DNA reads TGTGCCAGCAGCCGACAGGGGACTGGGGCCAACGTCCTGACTTTC.

The chain couples TRBV18 to TRBJ2-3; 7 bases line up with TRBD2. The CDR3 loop spans 15 amino acids. Germline CDR1 is KGHSH and CDR2 is LQKENI. The J segment lost 2 bases and the V segment lost 9 bases, leaving 11 bases of the junction unmatched. This CDR3 reads CASSKRDGNTDTQYF. The CDR3 DNA reads TGTGCCAGTTCTAAGCGGGACGGGAACACAGATACGCAGTATTTT.

This clone was observed once. The sample has other DNA sequences that encode this CDR3 too. The CDR3 coding sequence is TGTGCTAGTGGTTTGGCGGGTAGCAATCAGCCCCAGCATTTT. It codes for CASGLAGSNQPQHF. J is TRBJ1-5 and V is TRBV12-5; unclear D gene. From germline, CDR1 is LGHNT and CDR2 FRNRAP. This CDR3 has 14 residues. The germline V and J ends were trimmed by 1 base and 0 bases, with 4 bases remaining between them.

This clone occurred once. The same CDR3 arises from other DNA sequences in this sample as well. This rearrangement joins TRBV7-9 to TRBJ2-7; TRBD1 matches at 10 bases. Unmatched junction bases numbered 7, after V lost 4 bases and J lost 4 bases. The CDR3 is made up of 15 amino acids. Germline CDR1 and CDR2: SEHNR and FQNEAQ (reference sequence). The DNA of the CDR3 is TGTGCCAGCAGCTCTTGGGACAGGGGTGGGTACGAGCAGTACTTC. Its protein product is CASSSWDRGGYEQYF.

The chain is built from TRBV5-1 and TRBJ2-7; TRBD2 might be the D (6 bases). Germline V CDR1 and CDR2: SGHRS, YFSETQ. Trimming shortened V by 4 bases and J by 6 bases, and 17 bases separated the two germline ends. The CDR3 consists of 14 residues. In nucleotides, the CDR3 is TGCGCCAGCAGCACATACGACGGGGGAGGCGAGCAGTACTTC. Amino acid sequence: CASSTYDGGGEQYF.

The J gene is TRBJ2-3, the V gene TRBV5-1, with 13 nucleotides matching TRBD2. J lost 3 bases, V lost 4 bases, and 8 bases had no gene match. Germline-derived CDR1 and CDR2 are SGHRS and YFSETQ. CDR3 size: 17 residues. Written as DNA, the CDR3 is TGCGCCAGCAGCACACTAGCGGGGGGGCCAGATACAGATACGCAGTATTTT. It encodes CASSTLAGGPDTDTQYF.

This chain uses TRBV2 with TRBJ2-5; TRBD2 aligns across 9 bases. Germline V gene lookup returns CDR1 SNHLY and CDR2 FYNNEI. The CDR3 covers 16 residues. V was pared by 8 bases and J by 3 bases, with 13 bases of the junction left unmatched. The CDR3 DNA reads as TGTGCCAGCTGCTCCGAGCTAGCGGGGCTAGAAGAGACCCAGTACTTC. It specifies CASCSELAGLEETQYF.

The CDR3 reads CASSLGGANVEGYTF. The DNA for the CDR3 is TGTGCCAGCAGCCTTGGCGGAGCTAACGTGGAGGGCTACACCTTC. The chain couples TRBV11-2 to TRBJ1-2; D unresolved. The V and J ends lost 5 bases and 8 bases respectively, with 21 bases between them. Per germline, CDR1 SGHAT and CDR2 FQNNGV. The CDR3 totals 15 residues.

The V gene is TRBV29-1, the J gene TRBJ1-3; D unresolved. Germline-derived CDR1 and CDR2 are SQVTM and ANQGSEA. CDR3 length: 14 amino acids. V lost 3 bases and J lost 1, with 10 bases in between. As DNA, the CDR3 is TGCAGCGTTGATACGACGGGATCTGGAAACACCATATATTTT. Amino acid sequence: CSVDTTGSGNTIYF.

The chain joins TRBV5-1 to TRBJ1-2; 8 nucleotides agree with TRBD1. The V and J ends lost 1 base and 8 bases, in that order; junction bases with no gene match: 13. The CDR3 totals 16 residues. CDR1 is SGHRS and CDR2 is YFSETQ in the germline V gene. The CDR3 DNA is TGCGCCAGCAGCTTGTCGGGACAGGAGCCCTTATACGGCTACACCTTC. It codes for CASSLSGQEPLYGYTF.

The CDR3: CASSLAGSLSPLHF. DNA of the CDR3: TGCGCCAGCAGCTTGGCAGGGTCGTTATCACCCCTCCACTTT. J is TRBJ1-6 and V is TRBV5-1; TRBD1 is a possible D gene (5 bases). Germline CDR1 is SGHRS and CDR2 is YFSETQ. The V and J ends lost 0 bases and 10 bases respectively, with 11 bases between them. The CDR3 consists of 14 residues.

The rearrangement uses TRBV6-5 and TRBJ1-2, with D possibly TRBD1 on 6 matching bases. CDR1 is MNHEY and CDR2 is SVGAGI in the germline V gene. Deletions cut 2 bases from V and 4 bases from J, with 11 bases between. This CDR3 is built from 14 residues. CDR3 protein: CASSYGSGVYGYTF. CDR3 bases: TGTGCCAGCAGTTACGGGTCAGGGGTCTATGGCTACACCTTC.

This chain links TRBV7-2 with TRBJ2-2; D remains ambiguous. Between the trimmed V and J ends, which lost 1 base and 6 bases, there was a span of 12 bases. CDR3 length: 15 amino acids. CDR1 is SGHTA and CDR2 is FQGNSA in the germline V gene. CDR3 bases: TGTGCCAGCAGCTTAGTTATTTTAGCCCCCGGGGAGCTGTTTTTT. The encoded protein is CASSLVILAPGELFF.

This rearrangement joins TRBV2 to TRBJ2-2, with D possibly matching TRBD1 (5 bases). V was trimmed by 5 bases and J by 6 bases, leaving 10 bases between them. The CDR3 spans 13 residues. In germline, CDR1 is SNHLY, CDR2 FYNNEI. DNA for the CDR3: TGTGCCAGCAGTCCCTTGGGGCCCGGGGAGCTGTTTTTT. Its protein product is CASSPLGPGELFF.

This clone was seen only a few times. The chain's CDR3 is CAIPDEQFF. The CDR3 region has the DNA TGTGCCATCCCAGACGAGCAGTTCTTC. The chain recombines TRBV19 with TRBJ2-1; D gene uncertain. V was shortened by 10 bases and J by 10 bases, with 8 bases between the two germline ends. This CDR3 comprises 9 residues. The germline V gene has CDR1 LNHDA and CDR2 SQIVND (reference sequence).

The chain joins TRBV5-6 to TRBJ2-3; D remains ambiguous. In germline, CDR1 is SGHDT, CDR2 YYEEEE. The V end lost 2 bases, the J end lost 6 bases, and 16 bases lay between the germline ends. This CDR3 is 15 amino acids long. The CDR3 DNA is TGTGCCAGCAGCTTTTTTGGGCCGAGGTCGGATACGCAGTATTTT. Its translation is CASSFFGPRSDTQYF.

In its sample, this clone was seen once. The V call is TRBV5-1, the J call TRBJ1-2; no definite D call. Germline V gives CDR1 SGHRS, CDR2 YFSETQ. CDR3 size: 16 residues. Trimming took off 4 bases at V and 0 bases at J, with 16 bases between the two ends. The CDR3 spells CASSVTSAGANYGYTF. The CDR3 DNA reads TGCGCCAGCAGCGTGACCTCAGCAGGAGCTAACTATGGCTACACCTTC.

The V and J genes are TRBV6-1 and TRBJ2-7, with TRBD2 identical over 8 bases. After removal of 3 bases from V and 2 bases from J, the junction contained 6 bases not matched to a gene. The CDR3 is 15 residues long. Per the germline V gene, CDR1 is MNHNS and CDR2 is SASEGT. CDR3 nucleotides: TGTGCCAGCAGTGATGGAGCGGGGGTAACCTACGAGCAGTACTTC. Translating it yields CASSDGAGVTYEQYF.

V gene TRBV2 combines with J gene TRBJ2-7; 7 positions match TRBD1. The length of the CDR3 is 12 residues. V gave up 8 bases and J gave up 8 bases; unmatched junction bases: 9. Germline assignment: CDR1 SNHLY and CDR2 FYNNEI. The CDR3 spells CASQTGTAKQYF. In DNA, the CDR3 is TGTGCCAGCCAAACCGGGACAGCAAAGCAGTACTTC. Full variable domain (rest looked up from reference TRBV2 and TRBJ2-7): EPEVTQTPSHQVTQMGQEVILRCVPISNHLYFYWYRQILGQKVEFLVSFYNNEISEKSEIFDDQFSVERPDGSNFTLKIRSTKLEDSAMYFCASQTGTAKQYFGPGTRLTVT.